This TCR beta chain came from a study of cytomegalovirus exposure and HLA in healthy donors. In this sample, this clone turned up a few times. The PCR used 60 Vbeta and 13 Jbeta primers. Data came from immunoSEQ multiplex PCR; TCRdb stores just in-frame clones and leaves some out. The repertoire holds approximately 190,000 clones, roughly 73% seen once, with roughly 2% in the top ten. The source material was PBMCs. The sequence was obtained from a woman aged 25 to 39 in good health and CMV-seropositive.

CDR3 sequence reads: CASSQDEGRVNDGYTF. In DNA, the CDR3 is TGCGCCAGCAGCCAAGATGAAGGCAGGGTGAACGATGGCTACACCTTC. This sequence joins TRBV4-3 and TRBJ1-2; D might be TRBD1 (5 bases). The length of the CDR3 is 16 residues. Trimming left V 0 bases short and J 6 bases short, with 17 bases between. Germline CDR1 and CDR2: LGHNA and YSLEER.